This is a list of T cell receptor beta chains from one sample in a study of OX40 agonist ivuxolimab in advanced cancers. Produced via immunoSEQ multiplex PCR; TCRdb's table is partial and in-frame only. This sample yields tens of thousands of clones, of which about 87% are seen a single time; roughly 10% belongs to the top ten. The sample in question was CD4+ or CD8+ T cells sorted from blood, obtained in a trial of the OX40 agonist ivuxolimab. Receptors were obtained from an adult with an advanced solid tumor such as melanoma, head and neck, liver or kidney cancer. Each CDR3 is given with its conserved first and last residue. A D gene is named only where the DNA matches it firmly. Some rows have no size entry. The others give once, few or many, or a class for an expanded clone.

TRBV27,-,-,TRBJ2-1,TGTGCCAGCAGTTTATCCAGACTAGTCAATGAGCAGTTCTTC,CASSLSRLVNEQFF
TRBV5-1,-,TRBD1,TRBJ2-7,TGCGCCAGCAGCCCAAAGACAGGGAGCTCCTACGAGCAGTACTTC,CASSPKTGSSYEQYF
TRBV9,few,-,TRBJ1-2,TGTGCCAGCAGCCCTGGGGATAGAGGCTACACCTTC,CASSPGDRGYTF
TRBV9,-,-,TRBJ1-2,TGTGCCAGCAGCGTAGCTTCGGGAGGATTCGATGGCTACACCTTC,CASSVASGGFDGYTF
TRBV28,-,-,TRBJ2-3,TGTGCCAGCAGTTTCGTAGGGCAGGCGCAGGATACGCAGTATTTT,CASSFVGQAQDTQYF
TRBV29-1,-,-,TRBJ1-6,TGCAGCGTAAGCGAGCGCAATAATTCACCCCTCCACTTT,CSVSERNNSPLHF
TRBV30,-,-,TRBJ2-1,TGTGCCTGGGCGGCCACGGCCAGCTCCTACAATGAGCAGTTCTTC,CAWAATASSYNEQFF
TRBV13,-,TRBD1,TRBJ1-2,TGTGCCAGCAGCAGACAGGGGTACTATGGCTACACCTTC,CASSRQGYYGYTF
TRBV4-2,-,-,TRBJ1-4,TGTGCCAGCAGCCAGATCTTGGGTGCCGACGAAAAACTGTTTTTT,CASSQILGADEKLFF
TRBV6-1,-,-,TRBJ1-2,TGTGCCACCAGGGAGCAGGGCGGCTACACCTTC,CATREQGGYTF
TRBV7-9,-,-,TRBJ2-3,TGTGCCAGCAGCTCGGGAGAGGAGACAGATACGCAGTATTTT,CASSSGEETDTQYF
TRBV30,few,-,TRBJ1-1,TGTGCCTTGGGAGGGGGACCCATGAACACTGAAGCTTTCTTT,CALGGGPMNTEAFF
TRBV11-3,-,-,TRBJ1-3,TGTGCCAGCAGCCTCCATAGGGGCAGGGACCTCGGTTACACCATATATTTT,CASSLHRGRDLGYTIYF
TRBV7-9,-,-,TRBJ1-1,TGTGCCAGCAGCTTAGGTAGGTCTGAAGCTTTCTTT,CASSLGRSEAFF
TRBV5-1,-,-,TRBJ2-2,TGCGCCAGCAGCGAAACCGGGGAGCTGTTTTTT,CASSETGELFF
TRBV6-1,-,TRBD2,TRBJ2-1,TGTGCCAGCAAGCGGGAGATGGGTGAGCAGTTCTTC,CASKREMGEQFF